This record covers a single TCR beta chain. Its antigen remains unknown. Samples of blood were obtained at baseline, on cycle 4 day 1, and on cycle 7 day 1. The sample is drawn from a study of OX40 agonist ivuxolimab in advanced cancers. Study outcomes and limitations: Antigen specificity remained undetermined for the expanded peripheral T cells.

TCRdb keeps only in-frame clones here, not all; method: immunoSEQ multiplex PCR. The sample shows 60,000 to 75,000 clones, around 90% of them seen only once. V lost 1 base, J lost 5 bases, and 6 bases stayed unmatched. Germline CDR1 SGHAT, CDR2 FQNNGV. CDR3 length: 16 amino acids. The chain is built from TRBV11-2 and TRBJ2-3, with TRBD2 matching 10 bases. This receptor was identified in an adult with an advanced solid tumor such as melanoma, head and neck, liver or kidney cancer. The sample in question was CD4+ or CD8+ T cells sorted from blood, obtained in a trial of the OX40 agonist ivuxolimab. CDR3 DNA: TGTGCCAGCAGCTTAGTCCTAGCGGGAGAATTAGATACGCAGTATTTT. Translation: CASSLVLAGELDTQYF.